This T cell receptor (beta chain) was identified during a study of T cell responses to AZD1222 COVID-19 vaccine. In germline, CDR1 is SGHVS, CDR2 FQNEAQ. V dropped 1 base and J dropped 0 bases, with 10 bases sitting between them. The CDR3 covers 16 residues. Generated by immunoSEQ multiplex PCR, the TCRdb table keeps only in-frame clones and is missing some. The sample comprises approximately 200,000 clones, roughly 94% of which are singletons, and around 1.8% rests with the top ten. This clone occurred a few times. The antigen remains unidentified. General study results and limits: The donor cohort was predominantly white British with a female majority, and clonal diversity may have been underestimated. Spike-wide coverage was observed for vaccine-associated CD4 TCRs, with dominant responses at 160-218 and 743-854.

This TCR was recovered from an adult who received the MenACWY meningococcal vaccine as a control. Sequences were derived from peripheral blood, sampled 28 days after the second dose of the MenACWY control vaccine. The chain couples TRBV7-8 to TRBJ1-3; D not certain. The CDR3 DNA reads TGTGCCAGCAGCTTAGTAGCCCAGAGCTCTGGAAACACCATATATTTT. Protein: CASSLVAQSSGNTIYF.